Shown below are 29 T cell receptor beta chains from a single sample sequenced in a study of T cell responses to AZD1222 COVID-19 vaccine. The protocol was immunoSEQ multiplex PCR, while the TCRdb copy is restricted to in-frame clones and leaves out a portion. The profile shows 120,000 or so clones, about 89% of them singletons. The input for sequencing was peripheral blood, taken on day 0 of MenACWY control vaccination. All receptors derive from an adult in good health.

The chain carries TRBV9 and TRBJ2-1; possible D gene TRBD1, 5 bases. The ends were cut back, 3 bases at V and 4 bases at J, with 8 bases in the middle. CDR1 and CDR2 (germline): SGDLS, YYNGEE. The CDR3 is 13 residues long. The DNA of the CDR3 is TGTGCCAGCAGCGACCGACAGTACAATGAGCAGTTCTTC. Translating it yields CASSDRQYNEQFF.

The chain employs TRBV11-3 and TRBJ1-5; D ambiguous. Germline CDR1 and CDR2: SGHNT and YENEEA. The CDR3 extends over 16 amino acids. V was clipped by 5 bases and J by 0 bases, with 14 bases between them. CDR3 nucleotides: TGTGCCAGCAGCCCAAGCTTGCACGATAGCAATCAGCCCCAGCATTTT. It yields the protein CASSPSLHDSNQPQHF.

The chain uses TRBV10-3 and TRBJ1-6; 7 nucleotides agree with TRBD1. The CDR3 is 17 amino acids. V gave up 5 bases and J gave up 5 bases; unmatched junction bases: 12. Per germline, CDR1 ENHRY and CDR2 SYGVKD. DNA of the CDR3: TGTGCCATCAGTCCGTCGGGCCTTACAGGGGATAATTCACCCCTCCACTTT. It translates to CAISPSGLTGDNSPLHF.

The chain uses TRBV11-2 and TRBJ1-5; D ambiguous. V lost 1 base to trimming and J lost 6 bases, with 7 bases between them. The CDR3 contains 13 residues. CDR1 and CDR2 from the germline V gene are SGHAT and FQNNGV. CDR3 sequence (DNA): TGTGCCAGCAGCTTAGCCAAATTTCAGCCCCAGCATTTT. Protein: CASSLAKFQPQHF.

The V and J genes are TRBV4-1 and TRBJ2-1; D remains unclear. Trimming pared 1 base from V and 5 bases from J, leaving 6 bases between. Germline V gene data show CDR1 as MGHRA and CDR2 as YSYEKL. CDR3 length: 13 amino acids. CDR3 sequence (DNA): TGCGCCAGCAGCCAAGTAGGCAACAATGAGCAGTTCTTC. Its protein is CASSQVGNNEQFF.

In this sample, this clone turned up many times. V and J are TRBV27 and TRBJ2-1; 13 bases map to TRBD2. Per the germline V gene, CDR1 is MNHEY and CDR2 is SMNVEV (reference sequence). CDR3 size: 15 residues. J was trimmed by 8 bases and V by 6 bases; bases with no gene match: 7. The CDR3: CASRAGLAGLYEQFF. DNA of the CDR3: TGTGCCAGCAGAGCGGGACTAGCGGGATTGTATGAGCAGTTCTTC.

In its sample, this clone was seen once. This chain connects TRBV11-3 to TRBJ1-1; D remains unclear. Looked up from germline, CDR1 is SGHNT and CDR2 is YENEEA. The CDR3 is made up of 16 amino acids. Trimming pared 5 bases from V and 3 bases from J, leaving 19 bases between. The CDR3 spells CASSPQAGIVDTEAFF. DNA for the CDR3: TGTGCCAGCAGCCCCCAGGCGGGAATCGTTGACACTGAAGCTTTCTTT.

This chain connects TRBV27 to TRBJ2-2, with TRBD1 matching 7 bases. V was pared by 4 bases and J by 2 bases, with 7 bases of the junction left unmatched. The CDR3 runs to 16 residues. The germline CDR1 and CDR2 sequences are MNHEY and SMNVEV (reference sequence). CDR3 in DNA: TGTGCCAGCAGTTACTCGGGACAGAGAAACACCGGGGAGCTGTTTTTT. Its translation is CASSYSGQRNTGELFF.

The genes are TRBV5-8 and TRBJ2-2; D call uncertain. Trimming left V 5 bases short and J 1 base short, with 18 bases between. The germline gives CDR1 SGHTS, CDR2 YDEGEE. The CDR3 length is 17 residues. CDR3 loop: CASRVGVMPRNTGELFF. For the CDR3, the DNA is TGTGCCAGCAGAGTTGGGGTGATGCCCAGGAACACCGGGGAGCTGTTTTTT.

The CDR3 DNA reads as TGTGCCAGCAGACTGAGGACAGCGGGTAATGAGCAGTTCTTC. The encoded protein is CASRLRTAGNEQFF. The chain employs TRBV2 and TRBJ2-1; tentatively, D is TRBD1 or TRBD2 (6 bases each). Germline V CDR1 and CDR2: SNHLY, FYNNEI. The V gene lost 6 bases and the J gene lost 7 bases, with 16 bases spanning the gap. The CDR3 contains 14 residues.

This chain connects TRBV21-1 to TRBJ1-2. TRBV21-1 is deemed a pseudogene. This CDR3 has 15 amino acids. The CDR3 sequence: CANSPVTGLHYGYTF. The DNA for the CDR3 is TGTGCCAACAGCCCGGTCACAGGACTCCACTATGGCTACACCTTC.

This chain uses TRBV29-1 with TRBJ2-7; TRBD2 agrees at 9 bases. This CDR3 has 14 amino acids. The junction had 6 bases not matched to a gene; V was cut back by 4 bases and J by 2 bases. Germline V gene data show CDR1 as SQVTM and CDR2 as ANQGSEA. The CDR3 region is CSVATSGGTYEQYF. CDR3 DNA sequence: TGCAGCGTTGCGACTAGCGGTGGTACCTACGAGCAGTACTTC.

The J gene is TRBJ1-4, the V gene TRBV27, with no clear D. Germline CDR1 reads MNHEY; CDR2 reads SMNVEV (reference sequence). The CDR3 extends over 13 amino acids. With 3 bases removed from V and 7 bases from J, the gap between germline ends came to 9 bases. CDR3 region: CASSFGRVEKLFF. The CDR3 DNA reads as TGTGCCAGCAGTTTTGGTAGGGTTGAAAAACTGTTTTTT.

This clone was observed once. The chain recombines TRBV5-4 with TRBJ2-7; 9 bases line up with TRBD1. CDR1 is SGHNT and CDR2 is YYREEE in the germline V gene (reference sequence). Germline trimming cut 5 bases from V and 2 bases from J; bases unmatched to any gene: 8. This CDR3 spans 15 amino acids. The CDR3 DNA follows: TGTGCCAGCAGACCCCGACAGGGGGACACCTACGAGCAGTACTTC. Protein sequence: CASRPRQGDTYEQYF.

The chain joins TRBV10-2 to TRBJ1-5; a possible D gene is TRBD1 (5 bases). Trimming took 2 bases from V and 5 from J, leaving 13 bases between them. The CDR3 contains 15 residues. CDR1 and CDR2 from the germline V gene are WSHSY and SAAADI. The CDR3 sequence is CASSEAAWGDQPQHF. The CDR3 DNA is TGCGCCAGCAGTGAGGCAGCGTGGGGCGATCAGCCCCAGCATTTT.

This chain joins TRBV6-5 and TRBJ1-1; D uncertain. In germline, CDR1 is MNHEY, CDR2 SVGAGI. The CDR3 runs to 14 residues. V gave up 4 bases and J gave up 2 bases, with 11 bases separating them. The CDR3 is CASSSKPGNTEAFF. Written as DNA, the CDR3 is TGTGCCAGCAGTTCCAAGCCGGGAAACACTGAAGCTTTCTTT.

The rearrangement links TRBV4-1 to TRBJ1-3, with 8 bases identical to TRBD1. Germline V gene lookup returns CDR1 MGHRA and CDR2 YSYEKL. The CDR3 loop spans 19 amino acids. V shed 4 bases and J 3 bases; nucleotides not matched to a gene: 17. The CDR3 region has the DNA TGCGCCAGCAGCCCCTTTTCCCTACGGCAGGGGGCTTATGGAAACACCATATATTTT. Protein product: CASSPFSLRQGAYGNTIYF.

The chain recombines TRBV9 with TRBJ2-2; D remains ambiguous. The CDR3 contains 14 residues. Trimming pared 6 bases from V and 4 bases from J, leaving 13 bases between. CDR1 and CDR2 (germline): SGDLS, YYNGEE. The CDR3 bases are TGTGCCAGCACCCCTCGAAGTGGCACCGGGGAGCTGTTTTTT. Protein sequence: CASTPRSGTGELFF.

The chain links TRBV5-1 to TRBJ2-7; D might be TRBD2 (6 bases). Per the germline V gene, CDR1 is SGHRS and CDR2 is YFSETQ. V lost 1 base, J lost 3 bases, and 11 bases lay in between. This CDR3 has 14 residues. CDR3 bases: TGCGCCAGCAGCTTGTCACCTAGCGACTACGAGCAGTACTTC. It translates to CASSLSPSDYEQYF.

This sequence joins TRBV11-2 and TRBJ1-2; 8 nucleotides agree with TRBD1. Germline CDR1 reads SGHAT; CDR2 reads FQNNGV. V trimming: 3 bases; J trimming: 6 bases; junction bases outside the gene matches: 3. There are 13 residues in the CDR3. This CDR3 reads CASSFTGGDGYTF. As DNA, the CDR3 is TGTGCCAGCAGCTTTACAGGGGGGGATGGCTACACCTTC. Full variable domain (rest looked up from reference TRBV11-2 and TRBJ1-2): EAGVAQSPRYKIIEKRQSVAFWCNPISGHATLYWYQQILGQGPKLLIQFQNNGVVDDSQLPKDRFSAERLKGVDSTLKIQPAKLEDSAVYLCASSFTGGDGYTFGSGTRLTVV.

The rearrangement links TRBV7-6 to TRBJ2-3, with a tentative D call TRBD1 (5 bases). This CDR3 region has 16 residues. Trimming left V 4 bases short and J 3 bases short, with 17 bases between. From germline, CDR1 is SGHVS and CDR2 FNYEAQ. In DNA form, the CDR3 reads TGTGCCAGCAGCTCTGGGGCAGGCTTGTCGACAGATACGCAGTATTTT. Residues: CASSSGAGLSTDTQYF.

The rearrangement joins TRBV6-5 to TRBJ1-4; the D gene is possibly TRBD1 (6 bases). CDR3 length: 14 residues. CDR1 and CDR2 (germline): MNHEY, SVGAGI. Trimming removed 7 bases from V and 6 bases from J, with 15 bases in between. CDR3 residues: CASTGTLIYEKLFF. Written as DNA, the CDR3 is TGTGCCAGCACTGGGACACTTATATATGAAAAACTGTTTTTT.

The chain recombines TRBV5-1 with TRBJ2-5, with 7 bases that match TRBD2. Germline lookup yields CDR1 SGHRS and CDR2 YFSETQ. This CDR3 comprises 16 residues. The ends lost 3 bases at V and 2 bases at J; junction bases unmatched: 10. The CDR3 sequence: CASSWPSGIKQETQYF. In nucleotides, the CDR3 is TGCGCCAGCAGCTGGCCAAGCGGGATTAAACAAGAGACCCAGTACTTC.

The rearrangement joins TRBV6-4 to TRBJ1-2, with D perhaps matching TRBD1 (5 bases). Germline V lookup: CDR1 MRHNA, CDR2 SNTAGT. The length of the CDR3 is 13 residues. V was trimmed by 6 bases and J by 8 bases, leaving 16 bases between them. In DNA form, the CDR3 reads TGTGCCAGCAGACCGGACACAATGTACGGCTACACCTTC. As protein: CASRPDTMYGYTF.

The rearrangement links TRBV6-1 to TRBJ2-1, with TRBD2 matching over 13 bases. In germline, CDR1 is MNHNS, CDR2 SASEGT. V shed 0 bases and J 9 bases; nucleotides not matched to a gene: 5. The CDR3 covers 16 residues. CDR3 protein: CASSEAIGLAGAEQFF. The CDR3 region has the DNA TGTGCCAGCAGTGAAGCTATAGGACTAGCGGGAGCTGAGCAGTTCTTC.

V usage is TRBV2 and J usage is TRBJ1-6, with 9 bases aligning to TRBD1. V shed 8 bases and J 7 bases; nucleotides not matched to a gene: 6. The germline V gene has CDR1 SNHLY and CDR2 FYNNEI. The CDR3 is made up of 14 amino acids. CDR3 DNA: TGTGCCAGCGTATCCGGGACAGGGAATTCACCCCTCCACTTT. This encodes CASVSGTGNSPLHF.

The chain couples TRBV6-5 to TRBJ2-2, with D possibly matching TRBD1 (7 bases). The CDR3 totals 15 residues. Looked up from germline, CDR1 is MNHEY and CDR2 is SVGAGI. The V gene lost 5 bases and the J gene lost 7 bases, with 17 bases spanning the gap. CDR3 sequence: CASSRAGGKGGELFF. DNA of the CDR3: TGTGCCAGCAGTCGGGCAGGGGGGAAAGGCGGGGAGCTGTTTTTT.

The chain carries TRBV15 and TRBJ1-1, with D perhaps TRBD1 (5 bases). Trimming took 0 bases from V and 6 from J, leaving 8 bases between them. The CDR3 runs to 13 residues. CDR1 LNHNV and CDR2 YYDKDF come from the germline V gene (reference sequence). CDR3 in DNA: TGTGCCACCAGCAGAGATCGGGGGGCTGAAGCTTTCTTT. Translated, it gives CATSRDRGAEAFF.

The chain's CDR3 is CASSPEGLSNQPQHF. CDR3 DNA sequence: TGTGCCAGCAGCCCTGAAGGACTTAGCAATCAGCCCCAGCATTTT. The chain combines TRBV7-9 with TRBJ1-5; D remains unclear. Germline CDR1 is SEHNR and CDR2 is FQNEAQ (reference sequence). This CDR3 has 15 residues. V was pared by 5 bases and J by 0 bases, with 11 bases between.